This TCR beta chain is from a study of cytomegalovirus exposure and HLA in healthy donors. The trim removed 0 bases at V and 4 bases at J, leaving 10 bases unmatched. Germline lookup yields CDR1 SGHKS and CDR2 YYEKEE (reference sequence). The CDR3 has 19 residues. Only one count was recorded for this clone. Its cognate antigen is unknown. The PCR employed 60 Vbeta primers together with 13 Jbeta primers. Profiled with immunoSEQ multiplex PCR; TCRdb holds only in-frame clones, not every one. The sample records about 160,000 clones, around 74% being singletons. Study results and limitations: Three chains tied to CMV proved CMV antigen-specific in vitro. Rates of TCR association differed by HLA locus in a later analysis, with DRB1 highest and HLA-C lowest.

Donors sampled were nominally healthy, though unrecorded immune exposures were likely. This clonotype was obtained from a female donor in good health and CMV-seronegative. Sequencing used PBMCs. The gene calls are TRBV5-5 and TRBJ2-6, with TRBD1 identical over 10 bases. Here the CDR3 reads CASSLEYGTGVIGANVLTF. The CDR3 coding sequence is TGTGCCAGCAGCTTGGAGTATGGGACAGGGGTTATCGGGGCCAACGTCCTGACTTTC.